Listed below are T cell receptor beta chains from one sample, sequenced in a study of CD8+ T cells in alopecia areata. Profiling relied on immunoSEQ multiplex PCR, and the TCRdb table lists in-frame clones only, not all of them. The table shows 100,000 to 140,000 clones, with 84% occurring only once. The material sequenced was CD8+ T cells sorted from blood, taken at week 24, from a patient treated with tofacitinib. Receptors originate from a human donor with alopecia areata. Both conserved end residues are part of each CDR3. The order of the fields is D gene, clone size, V gene, J gene, CDR3 DNA, CDR3 protein. The D gene is left open where the match is weak. Size values are once, few and many counts, or a class for expanded clones, and some rows have none.

.,few,TRBV2,TRBJ2-7,TGTGCCAGCAGTGTCGGCCGTTCCTACGAGCAGTACTTC,CASSVGRSYEQYF
.,.,TRBV4-3,TRBJ2-5,TGCGCCAGCAGCCAAGATTGGCTGGAGACCCAGTACTTC,CASSQDWLETQYF
TRBD1,.,TRBV10-3,TRBJ2-7,TGTGCCATCAGTGATGGGACAGGGGGCTACGAGCAGTACTTC,CAISDGTGGYEQYF
.,.,TRBV2,TRBJ1-4,TGTGCCAGCAGTATACACGTCAGGGAGGGTGATGAAAAACTGTTTTTT,CASSIHVREGDEKLFF
.,.,TRBV4-1,TRBJ2-7,TGCGCCAGCAGCCAAGATCGAACTAGCCGCGAGCAGTACTTC,CASSQDRTSREQYF
.,once,TRBV5-1,TRBJ2-1,TGCGCCAGCAGCTTAAGACGGCAGCCCGCGGTCGATGAGCAGTTCTTC,CASSLRRQPAVDEQFF
.,once,TRBV9,TRBJ1-2,TGTGCCAGCAGCGCCGCAGGGGCCGGGGGCTACACCTTC,CASSAAGAGGYTF
.,once,TRBV19,TRBJ1-1,TGTGCCAGTAGTACCTACAGGGAGAGGACGAGCACTGAAGCTTTCTTT,CASSTYRERTSTEAFF
TRBD2,.,TRBV4-1,TRBJ2-1,TGCGCCAGCAGCCGCCGGACTAGCCCTTACAATGAGCAGTTCTTC,CASSRRTSPYNEQFF
TRBD2,.,TRBV10-3,TRBJ2-1,TGTGCCATCAGTACGAGCGGGGTTTCCTACAATGAGCAGTTCTTC,CAISTSGVSYNEQFF
TRBD2,.,TRBV9,TRBJ2-1,TGTGCCAGCAGCTTGAGACTAGCGGGGGGGCAAAATGAGCAGTTCTTC,CASSLRLAGGQNEQFF
.,.,TRBV29-1,TRBJ2-7,TGCAGCGTTGAAGATCCCGGGGCCTCGCAGTACGAGCAGTACTTC,CSVEDPGASQYEQYF
.,.,TRBV5-6,TRBJ1-1,TGTGCCAGCAGTGCAGGGGACACTGAAGCTTTCTTT,CASSAGDTEAFF
.,.,TRBV4-3,TRBJ2-1,TGCGCCAGCGGAGGCGGGGGCGTCAATGAGCAGTTCTTC,CASGGGGVNEQFF
.,.,TRBV27,TRBJ1-1,TGTGCCAGCAAAGGAGCGGTCGCTGAAGCTTTCTTT,CASKGAVAEAFF
.,.,TRBV7-2,TRBJ2-7,TGTGCCAGCAGCTCCCGCGGGGCCCTTTCCTACGAGCAGTACTTC,CASSSRGALSYEQYF
.,.,TRBV7-9,TRBJ2-7,TGTGCCAGCAGCTTATCCAGCTACGAGCAGTACTTC,CASSLSSYEQYF
.,.,TRBV15,TRBJ1-5,TGTGCCACCAGCAGATGGCAGGGCCCACATCAGCCCCAGCATTTT,CATSRWQGPHQPQHF
.,.,TRBV29-1,TRBJ2-1,TGCAGCGTTGAAGCGGGGTTCGATGAGCAGTTCTTC,CSVEAGFDEQFF
.,.,TRBV5-6,TRBJ2-7,TGTGCCAGCAGCTTTACAGGGACTCCCGAGCAGTACTTC,CASSFTGTPEQYF
TRBD2,.,TRBV5-6,TRBJ2-1,TGTGCCAGCAGCCCGGGACTAGCGGGGTTGGCTGAGCAGTTCTTC,CASSPGLAGLAEQFF
.,.,TRBV5-6,TRBJ2-2,TGTGCCAGCAGCTTCTACAGCGGGGAGCTGTTTTTT,CASSFYSGELFF
.,.,TRBV4-3,TRBJ2-7,TGCGCCAGCAGCCAAGATAGGGGAGCCTACGAGCAGTACTTC,CASSQDRGAYEQYF
TRBD2,.,TRBV29-1,TRBJ2-1,TGCAGCGTTGTATTCCCTAGCGGGGGGTACCAGCAGTTCTTC,CSVVFPSGGYQQFF
TRBD1,.,TRBV7-9,TRBJ2-7,TGTGCCAGCAGGTGGGACAGGGGCCCTGACGAGCAGTACTTC,CASRWDRGPDEQYF
TRBD1,.,TRBV4-1,TRBJ1-1,TGCGCCAGCAGCCATGGGGACAGGGAACATAACACTGAAGCTTTCTTT,CASSHGDREHNTEAFF
.,.,TRBV13,TRBJ2-1,TGTGCCAGCAGCCCTGGGGCAGCGGCTGAGCAGTTCTTC,CASSPGAAAEQFF
.,.,TRBV7-6,TRBJ2-7,TGTGCCAGCAGCTTAGGGGGGGACGAGCAGTACTTC,CASSLGGDEQYF
.,.,TRBV11-3,TRBJ2-3,TGTGCCAGCAGCCTCGGACTGGTAACAGATACGCAGTATTTT,CASSLGLVTDTQYF
TRBD1,.,TRBV6-5,TRBJ1-1,TGTGCCAGCAGTTGGACAGGGGGGAACACTGAAGCTTTCTTT,CASSWTGGNTEAFF
TRBD2,.,TRBV6-5,TRBJ2-3,TGTGCCAGCAAGCGGGCTAGCGGGGGGGCAGATACGCAGTATTTT,CASKRASGGADTQYF
.,.,TRBV7-3,TRBJ2-3,TGTGCCAGCAGCCCCCGGCAGGGGGGAGATACGCAGTATTTT,CASSPRQGGDTQYF
TRBD1,.,TRBV9,TRBJ2-3,TGTGCCAGCAGCGCGGGGACAGGGGAGATCACAGATACGCAGTATTTT,CASSAGTGEITDTQYF
.,.,TRBV5-4,TRBJ2-2,TGTGCCAGCAGCTTAGGGGGGGTGAACACCGGGGAGCTGTTTTTT,CASSLGGVNTGELFF
.,.,TRBV4-1,TRBJ2-5,TGCGCCAGCAGCCTATCACTAGTTCGAGAGACCCAGTACTTC,CASSLSLVRETQYF
.,.,TRBV4-3,TRBJ2-1,TGCGCCAGCAGCCAAGAGACGGTTTGGAATGAGCAGTTCTTC,CASSQETVWNEQFF
.,.,TRBV12-5,TRBJ2-3,TGTGCTAGTGGTTTCCCCGTCTTGGATACGCAGTATTTT,CASGFPVLDTQYF
.,.,TRBV15,TRBJ2-7,TGTGCCACCAGCAGAGTGGGGGCAGGGGGGTACGAGCAGTACTTC,CATSRVGAGGYEQYF
.,.,TRBV18,TRBJ2-4,TGTGCCAGCTCCCCGACTGGGGGGAAAAACATTCAGTACTTC,CASSPTGGKNIQYF
TRBD1,.,TRBV5-1,TRBJ2-7,TGCGCCAGCAGCTCCGGACAGGGAGCCTACGAGCAGTACTTC,CASSSGQGAYEQYF
TRBD1,.,TRBV27,TRBJ2-2,TGTGCCAGCACCGCGGGACAGGGGGTCGGGGAGCTGTTTTTT,CASTAGQGVGELFF
.,.,TRBV5-6,TRBJ2-1,TGTGCCAGCAGCTTTATCAGATCTTACAATGAGCAGTTCTTC,CASSFIRSYNEQFF